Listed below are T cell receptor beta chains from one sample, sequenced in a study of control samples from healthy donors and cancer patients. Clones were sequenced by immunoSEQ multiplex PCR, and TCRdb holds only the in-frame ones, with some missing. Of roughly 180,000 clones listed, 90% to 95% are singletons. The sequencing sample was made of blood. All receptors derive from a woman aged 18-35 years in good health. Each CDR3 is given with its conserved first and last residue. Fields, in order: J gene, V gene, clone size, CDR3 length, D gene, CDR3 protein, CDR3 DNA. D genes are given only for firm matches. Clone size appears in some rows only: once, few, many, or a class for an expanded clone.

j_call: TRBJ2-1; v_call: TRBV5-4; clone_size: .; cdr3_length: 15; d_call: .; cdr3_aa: CASSLMRQVTNEQFF; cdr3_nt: TGTGCCAGCAGCTTGATGAGACAGGTTACCAATGAGCAGTTCTTC
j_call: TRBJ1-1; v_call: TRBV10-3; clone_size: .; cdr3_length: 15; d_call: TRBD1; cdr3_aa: CAISYQQGARTEAFF; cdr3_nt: TGTGCCATCAGCTATCAACAGGGGGCGCGGACTGAAGCTTTCTTT
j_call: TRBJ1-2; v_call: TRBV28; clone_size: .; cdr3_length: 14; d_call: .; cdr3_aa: CASSKPGFNYGYTF; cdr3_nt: TGTGCCAGCAGTAAGCCAGGATTCAACTATGGCTACACCTTC
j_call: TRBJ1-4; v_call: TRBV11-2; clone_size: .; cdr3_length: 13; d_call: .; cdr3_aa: CASSSGYREKLFF; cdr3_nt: TGTGCCAGCAGCTCGGGGTACCGTGAAAAACTGTTTTTT
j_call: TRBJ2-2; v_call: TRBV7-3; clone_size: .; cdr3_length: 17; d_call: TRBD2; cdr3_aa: CASSPTPSGANTGELFF; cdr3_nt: TGTGCCAGCAGCCCGACCCCTAGCGGAGCCAACACCGGGGAGCTGTTTTTT
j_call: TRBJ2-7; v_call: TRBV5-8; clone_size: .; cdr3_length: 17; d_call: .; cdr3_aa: CASSLGLGTLLYYEQYF; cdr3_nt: TGTGCCAGCAGCTTGGGCTTAGGGACACTGTTGTACTACGAGCAGTACTTC
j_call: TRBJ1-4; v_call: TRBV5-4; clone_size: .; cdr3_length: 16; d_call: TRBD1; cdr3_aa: CASSYPGGATNEKLFF; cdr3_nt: TGTGCCAGCAGCTACCCAGGGGGCGCAACTAATGAAAAACTGTTTTTT
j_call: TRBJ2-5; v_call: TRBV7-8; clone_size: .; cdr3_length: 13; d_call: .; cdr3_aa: CASSSLLGETQYF; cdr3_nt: TGTGCCAGCAGTTCCCTCTTGGGGGAGACCCAGTACTTC
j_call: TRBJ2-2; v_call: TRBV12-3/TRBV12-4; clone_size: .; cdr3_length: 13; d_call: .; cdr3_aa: CASSFASTGELFF; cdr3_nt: TGTGCCAGCAGTTTTGCTAGTACCGGGGAGCTGTTTTTT
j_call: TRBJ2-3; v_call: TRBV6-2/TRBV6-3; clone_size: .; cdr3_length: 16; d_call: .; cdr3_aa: CASSFPGTVTGDTQYF; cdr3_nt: TGTGCCAGCAGTTTTCCCGGGACGGTCACCGGAGATACGCAGTATTTT
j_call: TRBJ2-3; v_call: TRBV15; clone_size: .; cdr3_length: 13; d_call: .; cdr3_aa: CATSRDPQQAQYF; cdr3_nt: TGTGCCACCAGCAGAGACCCCCAACAGGCGCAGTATTTT
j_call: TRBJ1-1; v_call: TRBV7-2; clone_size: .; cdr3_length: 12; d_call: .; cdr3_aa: CASSLLGTEAFF; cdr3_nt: TGTGCCAGCAGCTTACTGGGCACTGAAGCTTTCTTT
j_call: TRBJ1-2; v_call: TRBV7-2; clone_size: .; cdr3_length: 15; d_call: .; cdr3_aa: CASSFTPRSGYGYTF; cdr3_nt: TGTGCCAGCAGCTTTACCCCTCGATCAGGCTATGGCTACACCTTC
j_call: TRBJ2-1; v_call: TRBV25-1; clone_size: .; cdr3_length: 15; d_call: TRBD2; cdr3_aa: CASSEYREGPREQFF; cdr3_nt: TGTGCCAGCAGTGAATACCGGGAGGGCCCTAGAGAGCAGTTCTTC
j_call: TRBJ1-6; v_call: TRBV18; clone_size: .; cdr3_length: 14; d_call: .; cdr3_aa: CASSESSYNSPLHF; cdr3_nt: TGTGCCAGCTCGGAGAGCTCCTATAATTCACCCCTCCACTTT
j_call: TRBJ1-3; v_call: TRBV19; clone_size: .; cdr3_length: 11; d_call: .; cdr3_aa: CASSIYSTIYF; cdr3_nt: TGTGCCAGTAGTATTTACAGCACCATATATTTT
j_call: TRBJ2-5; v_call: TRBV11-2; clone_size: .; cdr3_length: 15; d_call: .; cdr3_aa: CASSSITTRKETQYF; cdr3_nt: TGTGCCAGCAGCTCTATTACGACCAGGAAGGAGACCCAGTACTTC
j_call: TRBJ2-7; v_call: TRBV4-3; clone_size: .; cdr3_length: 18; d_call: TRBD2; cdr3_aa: CASSQEVSVVAGVSEQYF; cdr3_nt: TGCGCCAGCAGCCAAGAGGTCTCCGTAGTGGCGGGAGTATCCGAGCAGTACTTC
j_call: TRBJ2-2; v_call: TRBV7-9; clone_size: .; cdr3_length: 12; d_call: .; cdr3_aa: CASSLIQTPLFF; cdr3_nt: TGTGCCAGCAGCTTAATTCAGACTCCACTGTTTTTT
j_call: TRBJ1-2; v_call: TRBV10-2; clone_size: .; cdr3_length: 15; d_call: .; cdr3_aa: CASSELDLPSYGYTF; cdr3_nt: TGCGCCAGCAGTGAGTTAGACCTCCCGAGCTATGGCTACACCTTC
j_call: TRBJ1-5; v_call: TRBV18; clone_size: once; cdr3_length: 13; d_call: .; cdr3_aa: CASSPETDQPQHF; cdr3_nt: TGTGCCAGCTCACCCGAAACGGATCAGCCCCAGCATTTT
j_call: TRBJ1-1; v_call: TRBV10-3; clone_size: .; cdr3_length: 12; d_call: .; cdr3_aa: CATSSPGTEAFF; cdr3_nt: TGTGCCACCTCCTCGCCGGGCACTGAAGCTTTCTTT
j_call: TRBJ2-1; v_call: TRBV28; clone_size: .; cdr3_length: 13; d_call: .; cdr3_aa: CASSPNYYNEQFF; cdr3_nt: TGTGCCAGCAGTCCGAACTACTACAATGAGCAGTTCTTC
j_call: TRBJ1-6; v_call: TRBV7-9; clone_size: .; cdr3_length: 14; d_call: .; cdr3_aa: CASSLRLDSISLHF; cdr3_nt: TGTGCCAGCAGCCTCCGACTGGACTCGATATCCCTCCACTTT
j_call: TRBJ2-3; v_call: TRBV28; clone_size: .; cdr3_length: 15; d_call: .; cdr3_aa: CASIRISRSTDTQYF; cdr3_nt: TGTGCCAGCATCCGGATTAGTAGGAGCACAGATACGCAGTATTTT
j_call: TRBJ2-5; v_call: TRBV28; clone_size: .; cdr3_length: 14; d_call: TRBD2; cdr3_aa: CASLTLAGDETQYF; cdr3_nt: TGTGCCAGCCTTACTCTAGCGGGGGATGAGACCCAGTACTTC
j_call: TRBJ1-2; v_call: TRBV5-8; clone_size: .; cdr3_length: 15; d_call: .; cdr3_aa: CASTMGLNSPYGYTF; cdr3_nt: TGTGCCAGCACCATGGGCCTAAACTCTCCCTATGGCTACACCTTC
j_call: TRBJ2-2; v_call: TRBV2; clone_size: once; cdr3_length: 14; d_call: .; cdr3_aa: CASSESLVGGELFF; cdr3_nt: TGTGCCAGCAGTGAAAGCCTAGTAGGCGGGGAGCTGTTTTTT
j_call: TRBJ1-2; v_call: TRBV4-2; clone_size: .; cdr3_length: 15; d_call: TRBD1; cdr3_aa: CASSQEGQGPYGYTF; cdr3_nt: TGTGCCAGCAGCCAAGAGGGACAGGGACCGTATGGCTACACCTTC
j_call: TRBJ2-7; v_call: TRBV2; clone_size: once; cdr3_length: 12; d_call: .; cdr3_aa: CAAGAISYEQYF; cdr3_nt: TGTGCCGCTGGGGCCATCTCCTACGAGCAGTACTTC
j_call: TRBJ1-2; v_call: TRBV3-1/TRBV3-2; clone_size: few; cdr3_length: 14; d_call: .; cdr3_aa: CASSQDGGAGGYTF; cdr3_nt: TGTGCCAGCAGCCAAGACGGCGGCGCCGGCGGCTACACCTTC
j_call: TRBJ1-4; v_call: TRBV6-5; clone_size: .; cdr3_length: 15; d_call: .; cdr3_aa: CASSYGLGFNEKLFF; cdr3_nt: TGTGCCAGCAGTTACGGTTTGGGTTTTAATGAAAAACTGTTTTTT
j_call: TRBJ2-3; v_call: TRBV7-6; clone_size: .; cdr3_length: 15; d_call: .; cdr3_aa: CASSLELHSTDTQYF; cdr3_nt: TGTGCCAGCAGCTTAGAGCTTCATTCCACAGATACGCAGTATTTT
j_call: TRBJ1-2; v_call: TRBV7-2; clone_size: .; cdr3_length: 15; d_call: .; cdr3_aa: CASSLVRGNNYGYTF; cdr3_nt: TGTGCCAGCAGCTTAGTTAGGGGAAATAACTATGGCTACACCTTC
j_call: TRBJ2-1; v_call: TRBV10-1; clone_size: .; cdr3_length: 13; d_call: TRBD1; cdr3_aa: CASSSHRGNEQFF; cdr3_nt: TGCGCCAGCAGTTCCCACAGGGGGAATGAGCAGTTCTTC
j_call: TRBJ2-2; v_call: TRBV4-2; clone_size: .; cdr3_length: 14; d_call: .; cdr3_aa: CASSRTTATGELFF; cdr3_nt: TGTGCCAGCAGCCGGACGACAGCCACCGGGGAGCTGTTTTTT
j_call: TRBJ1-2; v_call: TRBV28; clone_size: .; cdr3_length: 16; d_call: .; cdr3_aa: CASRGDGRGPPRGYTF; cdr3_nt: TGTGCCAGCAGGGGGGATGGGCGGGGGCCTCCCCGGGGCTACACCTTC
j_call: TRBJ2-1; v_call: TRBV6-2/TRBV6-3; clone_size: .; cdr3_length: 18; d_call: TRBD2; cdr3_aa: CASSPSSGHLLTYNEQFF; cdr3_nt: TGTGCCAGCAGTCCGTCTAGCGGCCACTTACTAACGTACAATGAGCAGTTCTTC
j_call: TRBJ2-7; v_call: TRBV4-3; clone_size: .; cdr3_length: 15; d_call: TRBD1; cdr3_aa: CASSQWTGEAYEQYF; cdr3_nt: TGCGCCAGCAGCCAATGGACAGGGGAAGCCTACGAGCAGTACTTC
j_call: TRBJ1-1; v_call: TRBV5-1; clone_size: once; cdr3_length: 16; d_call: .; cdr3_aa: CASSLGSLSANTEAFF; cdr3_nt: TGCGCCAGCAGCTTGGGTAGTTTAAGCGCGAACACTGAAGCTTTCTTT
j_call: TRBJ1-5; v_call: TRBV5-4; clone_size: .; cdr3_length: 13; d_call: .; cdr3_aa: CASSLDPNQPQHF; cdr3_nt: TGTGCCAGCAGCTTGGACCCAAATCAGCCCCAGCATTTT
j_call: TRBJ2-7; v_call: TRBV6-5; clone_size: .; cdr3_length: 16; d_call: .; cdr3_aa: CASSYSMTVGNYEQYF; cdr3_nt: TGTGCCAGCAGTTACTCGATGACGGTCGGGAACTACGAGCAGTACTTC
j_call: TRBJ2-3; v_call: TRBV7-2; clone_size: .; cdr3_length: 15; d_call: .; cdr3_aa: CASSATVSGTDTQYF; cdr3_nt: TGTGCCAGCAGCGCAACTGTATCCGGTACAGATACGCAGTATTTT
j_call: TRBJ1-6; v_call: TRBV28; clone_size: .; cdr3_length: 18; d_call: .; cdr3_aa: CASTYQSFLRFRNSPLHF; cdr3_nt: TGTGCCAGCACCTACCAGAGCTTCCTTCGGTTTCGGAATTCACCCCTCCACTTT
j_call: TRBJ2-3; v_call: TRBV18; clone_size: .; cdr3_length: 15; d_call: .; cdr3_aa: CASSPIGQGKDTQYF; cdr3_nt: TGTGCCAGCTCACCAATCGGGCAGGGCAAAGATACGCAGTATTTT
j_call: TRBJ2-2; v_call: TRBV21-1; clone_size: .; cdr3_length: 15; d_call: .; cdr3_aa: CASSKNSANTGELFF; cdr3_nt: TGCGCCAGCAGCAAAAACTCCGCGAACACCGGGGAGCTGTTTTTT
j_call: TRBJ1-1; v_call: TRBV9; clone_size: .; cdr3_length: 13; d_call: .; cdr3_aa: CASSVGLDTEAFF; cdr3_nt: TGTGCCAGCAGCGTAGGATTGGACACTGAAGCTTTCTTT
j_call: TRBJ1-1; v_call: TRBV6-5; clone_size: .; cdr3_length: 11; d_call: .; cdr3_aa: CATGRNTEAFF; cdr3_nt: TGTGCCACCGGTAGAAACACTGAAGCTTTCTTT
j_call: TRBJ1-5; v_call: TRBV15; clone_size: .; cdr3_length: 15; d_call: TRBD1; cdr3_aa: CATSRTGVNNQPQHF; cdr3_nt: TGTGCCACCAGCAGAACAGGGGTAAACAATCAGCCCCAGCATTTT
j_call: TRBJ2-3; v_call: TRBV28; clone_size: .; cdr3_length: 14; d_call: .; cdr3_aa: CASSFWSSTDTQYF; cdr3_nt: TGTGCCAGCAGTTTTTGGTCAAGCACAGATACGCAGTATTTT
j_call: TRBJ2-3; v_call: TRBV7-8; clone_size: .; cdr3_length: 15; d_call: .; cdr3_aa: CASSAGHYTTDTQYF; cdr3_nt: TGTGCCAGCAGCGCAGGACATTACACCACAGATACGCAGTATTTT
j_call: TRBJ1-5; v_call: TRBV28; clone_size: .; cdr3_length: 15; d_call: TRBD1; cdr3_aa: CASSSTGQGNQPQHF; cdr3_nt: TGTGCCAGCAGTTCTACGGGACAGGGCAATCAGCCCCAGCATTTT
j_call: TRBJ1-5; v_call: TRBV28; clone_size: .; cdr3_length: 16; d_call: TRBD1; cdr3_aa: CASTATDRGQEQPQHF; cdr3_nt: TGTGCCAGCACCGCCACGGACAGGGGGCAAGAACAGCCCCAGCATTTT
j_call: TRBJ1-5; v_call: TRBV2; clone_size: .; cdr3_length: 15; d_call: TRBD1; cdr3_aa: CASRKDRGSHQPQHF; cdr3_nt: TGTGCCAGCAGAAAGGACAGGGGTAGCCATCAGCCCCAGCATTTT